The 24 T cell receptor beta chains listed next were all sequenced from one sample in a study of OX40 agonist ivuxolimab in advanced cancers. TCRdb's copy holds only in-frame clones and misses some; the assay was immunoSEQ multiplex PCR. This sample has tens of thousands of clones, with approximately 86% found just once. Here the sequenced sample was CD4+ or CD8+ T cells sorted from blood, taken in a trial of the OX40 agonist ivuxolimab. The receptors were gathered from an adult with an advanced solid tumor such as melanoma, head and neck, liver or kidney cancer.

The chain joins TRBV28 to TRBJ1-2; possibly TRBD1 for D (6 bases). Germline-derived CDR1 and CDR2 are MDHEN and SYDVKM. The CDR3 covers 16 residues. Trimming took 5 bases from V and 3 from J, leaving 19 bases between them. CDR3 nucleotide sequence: TGTGCCAGCAGTCCTTATCGACAGGTGTTGGACTATGGCTACACCTTC. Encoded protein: CASSPYRQVLDYGYTF.

The CDR3 DNA reads as TGTGCCAGCTCACCACTGTCAGGGGGCAGGGAGCTGTTTTTT. It codes for CASSPLSGGRELFF. V is TRBV18 and J is TRBJ2-2; 8 nucleotides align to TRBD1. The J segment lost 9 bases and the V segment lost 1 base, leaving 4 bases of the junction unmatched. The germline V gene encodes CDR1 KGHSH and CDR2 LQKENI. The CDR3 totals 14 residues.

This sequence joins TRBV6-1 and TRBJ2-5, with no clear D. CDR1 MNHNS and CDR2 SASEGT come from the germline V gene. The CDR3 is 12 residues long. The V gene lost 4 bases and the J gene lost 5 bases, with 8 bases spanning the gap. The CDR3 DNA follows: TGTGCCAGCAGTGGAACTGCGGAGACCCAGTACTTC. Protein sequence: CASSGTAETQYF.

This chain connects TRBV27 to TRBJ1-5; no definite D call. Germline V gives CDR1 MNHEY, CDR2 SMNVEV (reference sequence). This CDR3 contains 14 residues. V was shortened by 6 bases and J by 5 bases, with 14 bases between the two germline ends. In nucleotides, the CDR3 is TGTGCCAGCAGGTCCCTTACAAGGGATCAGCCCCAGCATTTT. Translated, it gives CASRSLTRDQPQHF.

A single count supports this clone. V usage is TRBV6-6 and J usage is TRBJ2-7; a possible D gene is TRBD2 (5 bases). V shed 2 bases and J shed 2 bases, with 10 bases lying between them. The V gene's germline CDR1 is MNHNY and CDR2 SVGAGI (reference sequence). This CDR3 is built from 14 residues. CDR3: CASSYRHGTYEQYF. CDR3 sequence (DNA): TGTGCCAGCAGTTACCGGCACGGGACCTACGAGCAGTACTTC.

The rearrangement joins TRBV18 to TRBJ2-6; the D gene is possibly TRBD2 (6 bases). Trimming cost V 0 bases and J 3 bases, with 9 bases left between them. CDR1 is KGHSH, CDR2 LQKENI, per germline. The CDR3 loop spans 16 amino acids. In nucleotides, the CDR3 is TGTGCCAGCTCACCACCGGGGGGAAATGGGGCCAACGTCCTGACTTTC. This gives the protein CASSPPGGNGANVLTF.

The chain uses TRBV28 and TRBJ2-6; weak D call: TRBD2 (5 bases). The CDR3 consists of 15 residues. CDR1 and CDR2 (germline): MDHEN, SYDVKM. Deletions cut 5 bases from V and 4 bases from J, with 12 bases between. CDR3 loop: CASSLEGSGANVLTF. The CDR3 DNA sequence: TGTGCCAGCAGTCTCGAGGGATCAGGGGCCAACGTCCTGACTTTC.

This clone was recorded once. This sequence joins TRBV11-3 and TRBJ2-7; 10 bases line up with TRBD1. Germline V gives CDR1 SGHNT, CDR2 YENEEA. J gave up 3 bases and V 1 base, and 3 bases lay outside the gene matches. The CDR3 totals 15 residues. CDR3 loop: CASSLAGTGVYEQYF. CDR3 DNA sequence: TGTGCCAGCAGCTTAGCCGGGACAGGGGTCTACGAGCAGTACTTC.

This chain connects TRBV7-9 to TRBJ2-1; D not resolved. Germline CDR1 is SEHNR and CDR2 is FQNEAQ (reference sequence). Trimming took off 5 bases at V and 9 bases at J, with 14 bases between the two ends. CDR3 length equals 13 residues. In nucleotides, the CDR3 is TGTGCCAGCAGCGCCTCCTCAAACGGTGAGCAGTTCTTC. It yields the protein CASSASSNGEQFF.

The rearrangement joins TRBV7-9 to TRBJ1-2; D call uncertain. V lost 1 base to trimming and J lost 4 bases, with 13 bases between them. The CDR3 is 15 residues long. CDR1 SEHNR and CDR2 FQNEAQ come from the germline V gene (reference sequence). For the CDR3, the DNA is TGTGCCAGCAGCTTAGGGGCTTTCTCCTCCTATGGCTACACCTTC. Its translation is CASSLGAFSSYGYTF.

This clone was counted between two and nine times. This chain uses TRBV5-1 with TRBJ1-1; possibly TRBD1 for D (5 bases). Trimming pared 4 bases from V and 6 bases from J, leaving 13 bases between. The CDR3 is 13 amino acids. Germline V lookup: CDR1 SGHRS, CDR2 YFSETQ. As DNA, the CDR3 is TGCGCCAGCAGCCCCGGGACTGGTTCTGAAGCTTTCTTT. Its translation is CASSPGTGSEAFF.

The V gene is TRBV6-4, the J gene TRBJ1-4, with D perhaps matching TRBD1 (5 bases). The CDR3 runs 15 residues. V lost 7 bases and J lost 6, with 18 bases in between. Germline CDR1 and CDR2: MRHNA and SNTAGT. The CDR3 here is CASTHGAVRDEKLFF. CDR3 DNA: TGTGCCAGCACCCACGGAGCTGTCAGGGATGAAAAACTGTTTTTT.

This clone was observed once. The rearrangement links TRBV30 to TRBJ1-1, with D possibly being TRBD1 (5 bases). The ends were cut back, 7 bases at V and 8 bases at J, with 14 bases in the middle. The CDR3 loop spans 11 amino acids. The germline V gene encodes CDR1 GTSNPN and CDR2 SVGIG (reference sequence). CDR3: CAYSRVTEAFF. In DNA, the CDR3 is TGTGCCTATTCCAGGGTTACAGAAGCTTTCTTT.

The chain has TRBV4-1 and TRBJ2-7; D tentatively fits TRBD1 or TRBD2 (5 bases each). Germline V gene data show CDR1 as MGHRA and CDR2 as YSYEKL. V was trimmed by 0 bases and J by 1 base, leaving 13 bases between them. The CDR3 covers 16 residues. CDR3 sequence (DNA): TGCGCCAGCAGCCAAGAAGCAGAGTGGGGGTCCTACGAGCAGTACTTC. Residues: CASSQEAEWGSYEQYF.

CDR3: CASSRDGTASYEQYF. The CDR3 DNA is TGCGCCAGCAGTCGGGACGGGACAGCCTCCTACGAGCAGTACTTC. The genes are TRBV5-1 and TRBJ2-7; 7 bases map to TRBD1. The CDR3 is made up of 15 amino acids. The germline V gene has CDR1 SGHRS and CDR2 YFSETQ. The V and J ends lost 5 bases and 0 bases, in that order; junction bases with no gene match: 8.

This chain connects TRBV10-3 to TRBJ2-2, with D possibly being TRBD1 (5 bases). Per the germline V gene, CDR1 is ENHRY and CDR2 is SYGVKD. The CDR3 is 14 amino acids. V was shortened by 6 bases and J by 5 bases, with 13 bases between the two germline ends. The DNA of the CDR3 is TGTGCCATCAGGGGCAGGGAAGGAACCGGGGAGCTGTTTTTT. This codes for CAIRGREGTGELFF.

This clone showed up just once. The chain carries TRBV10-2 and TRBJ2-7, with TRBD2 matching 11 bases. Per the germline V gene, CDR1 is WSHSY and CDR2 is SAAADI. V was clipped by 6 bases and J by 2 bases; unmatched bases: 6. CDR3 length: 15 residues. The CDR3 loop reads CASRGTSGGAYEQYF. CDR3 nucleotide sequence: TGCGCCAGCAGGGGGACTAGCGGAGGTGCCTACGAGCAGTACTTC.

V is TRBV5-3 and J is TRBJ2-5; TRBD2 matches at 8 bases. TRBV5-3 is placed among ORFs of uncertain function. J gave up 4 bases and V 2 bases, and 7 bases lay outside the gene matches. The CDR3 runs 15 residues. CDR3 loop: CARSFPGRGGETQYF. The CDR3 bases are TGTGCCAGAAGCTTTCCGGGACGGGGGGGAGAGACCCAGTACTTC.

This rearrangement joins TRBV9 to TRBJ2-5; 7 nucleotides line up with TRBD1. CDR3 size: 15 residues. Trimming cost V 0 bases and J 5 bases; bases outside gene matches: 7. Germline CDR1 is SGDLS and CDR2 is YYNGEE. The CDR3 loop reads CASSVGQGFSETQYF. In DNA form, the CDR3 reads TGTGCCAGCAGCGTAGGACAGGGTTTTTCGGAGACCCAGTACTTC.

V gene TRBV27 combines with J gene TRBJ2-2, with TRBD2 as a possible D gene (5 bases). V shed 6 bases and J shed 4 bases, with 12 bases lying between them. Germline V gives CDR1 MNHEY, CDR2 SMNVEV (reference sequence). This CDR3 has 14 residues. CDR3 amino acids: CASRREGSTGELFF. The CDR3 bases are TGTGCCAGCAGGAGGGAAGGGAGCACCGGGGAGCTGTTTTTT.

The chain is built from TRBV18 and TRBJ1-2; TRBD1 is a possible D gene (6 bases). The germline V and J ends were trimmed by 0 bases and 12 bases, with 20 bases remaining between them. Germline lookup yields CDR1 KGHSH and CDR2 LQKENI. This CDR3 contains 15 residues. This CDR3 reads CASSPPNARDKAHTF. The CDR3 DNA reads TGTGCCAGCTCACCACCTAATGCACGGGACAAAGCCCACACCTTC.

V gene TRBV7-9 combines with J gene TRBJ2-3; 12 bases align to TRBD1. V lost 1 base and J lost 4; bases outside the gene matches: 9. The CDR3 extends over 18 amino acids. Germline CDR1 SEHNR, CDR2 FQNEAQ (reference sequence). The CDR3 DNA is TGTGCCAGCAGCTTAGGGGGACAGGGGGCGCGGAATCCAGATACGCAGTATTTT. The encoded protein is CASSLGGQGARNPDTQYF.

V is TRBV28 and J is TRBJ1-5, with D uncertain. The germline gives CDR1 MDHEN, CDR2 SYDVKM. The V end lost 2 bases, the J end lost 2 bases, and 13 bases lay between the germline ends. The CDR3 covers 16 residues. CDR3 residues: CASSLPLPSRNQPQHF. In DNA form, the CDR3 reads TGTGCCAGCAGTTTACCTCTGCCATCGCGCAATCAGCCCCAGCATTTT.

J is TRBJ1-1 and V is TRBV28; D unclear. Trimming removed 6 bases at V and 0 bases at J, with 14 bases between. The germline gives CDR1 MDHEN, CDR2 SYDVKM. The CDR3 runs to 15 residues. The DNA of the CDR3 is TGTGCCAGCAGCGTCATTACCATCATGAACACTGAAGCTTTCTTT. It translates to CASSVITIMNTEAFF. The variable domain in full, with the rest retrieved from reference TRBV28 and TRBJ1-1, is DVKVTQSSRYLVKRTGEKVFLECVQDMDHENMFWYRQDPGLGLRLIYFSYDVKMKEKGDIPEGYSVSREKKERFSLILESASTNQTSMYLCASSVITIMNTEAFFGQGTRLTVV.